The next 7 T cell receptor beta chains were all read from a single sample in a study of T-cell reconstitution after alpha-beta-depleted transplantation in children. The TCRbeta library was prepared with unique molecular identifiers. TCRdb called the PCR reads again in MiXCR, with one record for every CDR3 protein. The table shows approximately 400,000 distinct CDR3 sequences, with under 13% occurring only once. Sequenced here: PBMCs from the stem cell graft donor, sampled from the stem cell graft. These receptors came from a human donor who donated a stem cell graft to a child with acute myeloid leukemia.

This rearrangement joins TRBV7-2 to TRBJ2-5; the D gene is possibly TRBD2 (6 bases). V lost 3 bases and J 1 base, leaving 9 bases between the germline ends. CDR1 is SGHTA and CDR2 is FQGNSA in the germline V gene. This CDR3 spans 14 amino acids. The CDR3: CASSFGGTQETQYF. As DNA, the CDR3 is TGTGCCAGCAGCTTTGGCGGGACCCAAGAGACCCAGTACTTC.

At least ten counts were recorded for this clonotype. The CDR3 region is CASNPGQGQPQHF. The CDR3 region has the DNA TGTGCCAGCAACCCGGGACAGGGACAGCCCCAGCATTTT. The chain couples TRBV6-6 to TRBJ1-5, with TRBD1 identical over 9 bases. Germline V gives CDR1 MNHNY, CDR2 SVGAGI (reference sequence). This CDR3 has 13 amino acids. Losses at the gene ends were 7 bases for V and 7 bases for J; bases not matched to a gene: 5.

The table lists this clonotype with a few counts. CDR3 sequence: CSARDTRTGGAREKLFF. Here the CDR3 DNA reads TGCAGTGCTAGAGATACCCGGACAGGGGGCGCACGGGAAAAACTGTTTTTT. V and J are TRBV20-1 and TRBJ1-4; 11 nucleotides agree with TRBD1. The CDR3 consists of 17 residues. From germline, CDR1 is DFQATT and CDR2 SNEGSKA (reference sequence). Trimming took 0 bases from V and 8 from J; bases not matched to a gene: 11.

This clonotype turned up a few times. The CDR3: CSAPGTSGSTYNEQFF. DNA for the CDR3: TGCAGTGCTCCCGGGACTAGCGGTTCAACCTACAATGAGCAGTTCTTC. The chain has TRBV20-1 and TRBJ2-1; 11 bases match TRBD2. Germline V gene lookup returns CDR1 DFQATT and CDR2 SNEGSKA (reference sequence). The V gene end was trimmed by 5 bases and the J gene end by 2 bases; junction bases not matched to a gene: 8. The CDR3 sequence is 16 residues long.

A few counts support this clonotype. The CDR3 DNA follows: TGTGCCAGCAGTGGGACCCGAGGATCCTACAATGAGCAGTTCTTC. Translation: CASSGTRGSYNEQFF. The V and J genes are TRBV7-9 and TRBJ2-1, with D perhaps given as TRBD1 or TRBD2 (5 bases each). Per the germline V gene, CDR1 is SEHNR and CDR2 is FQNEAQ (reference sequence). The germline V and J ends were trimmed by 6 bases and 1 base, with 13 bases remaining between them. The CDR3 extends over 15 amino acids.

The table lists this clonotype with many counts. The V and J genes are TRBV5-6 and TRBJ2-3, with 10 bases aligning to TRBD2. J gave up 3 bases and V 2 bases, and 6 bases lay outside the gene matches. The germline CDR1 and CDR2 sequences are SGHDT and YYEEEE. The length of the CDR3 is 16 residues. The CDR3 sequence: CASSFLSGGMTDTQYF. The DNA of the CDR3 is TGTGCCAGCAGCTTCCTTAGCGGGGGGATGACAGATACGCAGTATTTT.

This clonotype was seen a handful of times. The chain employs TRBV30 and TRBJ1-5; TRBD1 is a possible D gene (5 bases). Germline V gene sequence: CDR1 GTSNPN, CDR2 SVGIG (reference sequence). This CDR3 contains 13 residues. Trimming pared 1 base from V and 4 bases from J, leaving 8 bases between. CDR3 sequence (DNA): TGTGCCTGGAGTGCCAGGGCTAATCAGCCCCAGCATTTT. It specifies CAWSARANQPQHF.